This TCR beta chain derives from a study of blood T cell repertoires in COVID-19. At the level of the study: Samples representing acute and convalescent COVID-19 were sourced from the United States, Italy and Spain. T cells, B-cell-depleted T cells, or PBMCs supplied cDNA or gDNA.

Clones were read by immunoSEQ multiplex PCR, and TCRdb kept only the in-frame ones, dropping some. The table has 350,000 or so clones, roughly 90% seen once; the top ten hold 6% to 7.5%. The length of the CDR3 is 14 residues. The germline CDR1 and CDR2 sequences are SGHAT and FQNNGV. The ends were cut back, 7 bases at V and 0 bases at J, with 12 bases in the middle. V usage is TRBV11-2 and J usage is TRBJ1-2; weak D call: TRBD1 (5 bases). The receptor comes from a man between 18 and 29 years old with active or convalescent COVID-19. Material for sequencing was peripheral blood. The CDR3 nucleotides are TGTGCCAGCACCTCGGACAAAACTAACTATGGCTACACCTTC. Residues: CASTSDKTNYGYTF.